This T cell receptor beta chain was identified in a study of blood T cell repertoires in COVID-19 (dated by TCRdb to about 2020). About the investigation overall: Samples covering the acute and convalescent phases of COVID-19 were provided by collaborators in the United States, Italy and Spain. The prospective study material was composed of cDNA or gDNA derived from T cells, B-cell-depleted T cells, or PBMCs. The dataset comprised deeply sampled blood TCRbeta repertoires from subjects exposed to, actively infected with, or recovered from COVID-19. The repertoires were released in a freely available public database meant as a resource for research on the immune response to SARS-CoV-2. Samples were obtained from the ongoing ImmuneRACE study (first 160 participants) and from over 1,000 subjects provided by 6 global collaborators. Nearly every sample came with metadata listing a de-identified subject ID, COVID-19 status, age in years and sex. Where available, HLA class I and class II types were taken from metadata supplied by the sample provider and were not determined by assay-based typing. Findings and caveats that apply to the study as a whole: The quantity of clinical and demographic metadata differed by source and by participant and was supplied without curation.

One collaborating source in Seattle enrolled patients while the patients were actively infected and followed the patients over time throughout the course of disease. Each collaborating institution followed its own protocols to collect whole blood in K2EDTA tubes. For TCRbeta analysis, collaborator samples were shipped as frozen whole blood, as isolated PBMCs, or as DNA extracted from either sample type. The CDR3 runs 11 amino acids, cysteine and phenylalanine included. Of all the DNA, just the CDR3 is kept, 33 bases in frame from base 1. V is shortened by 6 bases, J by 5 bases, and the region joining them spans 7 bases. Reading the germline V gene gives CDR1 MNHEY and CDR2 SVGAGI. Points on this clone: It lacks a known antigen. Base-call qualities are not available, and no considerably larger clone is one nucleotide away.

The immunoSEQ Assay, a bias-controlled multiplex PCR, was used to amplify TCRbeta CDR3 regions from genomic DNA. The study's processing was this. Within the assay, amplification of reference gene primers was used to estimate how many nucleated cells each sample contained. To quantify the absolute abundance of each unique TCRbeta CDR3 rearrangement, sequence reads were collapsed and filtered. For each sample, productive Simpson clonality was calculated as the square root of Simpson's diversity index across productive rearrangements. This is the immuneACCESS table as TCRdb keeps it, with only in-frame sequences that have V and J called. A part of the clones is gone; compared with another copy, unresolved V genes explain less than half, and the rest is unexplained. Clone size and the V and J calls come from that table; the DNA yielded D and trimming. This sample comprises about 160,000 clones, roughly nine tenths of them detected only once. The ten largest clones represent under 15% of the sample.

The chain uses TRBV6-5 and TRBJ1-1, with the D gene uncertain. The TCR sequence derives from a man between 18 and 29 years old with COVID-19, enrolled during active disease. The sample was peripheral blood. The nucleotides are TGTGCCAGCAGCCGGTCGACTGAAGCTTTCTTT. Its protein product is CASSRSTEAFF.